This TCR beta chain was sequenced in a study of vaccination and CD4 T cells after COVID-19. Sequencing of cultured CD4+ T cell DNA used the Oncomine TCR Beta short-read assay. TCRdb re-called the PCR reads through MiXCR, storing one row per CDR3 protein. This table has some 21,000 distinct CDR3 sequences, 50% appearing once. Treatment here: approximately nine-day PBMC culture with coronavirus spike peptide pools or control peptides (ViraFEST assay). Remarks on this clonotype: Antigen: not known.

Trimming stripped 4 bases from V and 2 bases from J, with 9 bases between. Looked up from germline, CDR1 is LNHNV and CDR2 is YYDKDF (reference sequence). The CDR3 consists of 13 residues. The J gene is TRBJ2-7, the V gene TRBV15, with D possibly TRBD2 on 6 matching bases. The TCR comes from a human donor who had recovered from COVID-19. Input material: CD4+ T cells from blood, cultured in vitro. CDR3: CATSIGRPYEQYF. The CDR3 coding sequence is TGTGCCACCAGCATAGGGAGGCCCTACGAGCAGTACTTC.